Following are 5 T cell receptor beta chains from one sample sequenced in a study of shared clonotypes between healthy human individuals. Naive CD8 cells lacked CD45RO, underwent positive selection for CCR7 and left out terminally differentiated effector memory CD45RA+ cells. The data were produced by immunoSEQ multiplex PCR, yet TCRdb's version contains in-frame clones alone and is incomplete. The sample consists of fewer than 800,000 clones, about 90% of them appearing once. The source material was naive CD8+ T cells sorted from blood. The receptors originated from a man between 25 and 39 years old in good health.

J is TRBJ2-1 and V is TRBV27; TRBD2 matches 12 bases. This CDR3 is 17 amino acids long. CDR1 and CDR2 (germline): MNHEY, SMNVEV (reference sequence). The V gene end was trimmed by 3 bases and the J gene end by 4 bases; junction bases not matched to a gene: 7. As DNA, the CDR3 is TGTGCCAGCAGTTTCTCCCTAGCGGGAGGGAAATACAATGAGCAGTTCTTC. This encodes CASSFSLAGGKYNEQFF.

The CDR3: CASSPTSSTYEQYF. DNA for the CDR3: TGTGCCAGCAGCCCGACTAGCTCAACCTACGAGCAGTACTTC. This chain connects TRBV7-2 to TRBJ2-7, with 7 bases identical to TRBD2. V dropped 5 bases and J dropped 2; count of bases not matched to a gene: 6. The CDR3 sequence is 14 residues long. In germline, CDR1 is SGHTA, CDR2 FQGNSA.

The gene calls are TRBV7-8 and TRBJ2-7, with a possible D match to TRBD2 (7 bases). Germline CDR1 reads SGHVS; CDR2 reads FQNEAQ. Trimming took off 4 bases at V and 2 bases at J, with 12 bases between the two ends. The CDR3 totals 14 residues. The CDR3 loop reads CASSSHGGPYEQYF. DNA of the CDR3: TGTGCCAGCAGCTCTCACGGGGGGCCCTACGAGCAGTACTTC.

The chain uses TRBV7-9 and TRBJ2-7, with 7 positions matching TRBD2. Germline V lookup: CDR1 SEHNR, CDR2 FQNEAQ (reference sequence). CDR3 length equals 16 residues. The V and J ends lost 6 bases and 2 bases, in that order; junction bases with no gene match: 13. The CDR3 nucleotides are TGTGCCAGCAGAAAGGCGGGGGTGGACTCCACCTACGAGCAGTACTTC. Its protein product is CASRKAGVDSTYEQYF. Based on the CDR3 plus reference TRBV7-9 and TRBJ2-7, the full variable domain is DTGVSQNPRHKITKRGQNVTFRCDPISEHNRLYWYRQTLGQGPEFLTYFQNEAQLEKSRLLSDRFSAERPKGSFSTLEIQRTEQGDSAMYLCASRKAGVDSTYEQYFGPGTRLTVT.

The chain has TRBV19 and TRBJ2-1; the D is unclear. V dropped 3 bases and J dropped 6 bases, with 9 bases sitting between them. Germline values: CDR1 LNHDA, CDR2 SQIVND (reference sequence). The CDR3 is 13 residues long. The CDR3 region has the DNA TGTGCCAGTAGTATCTCAGATGTCAATGAGCAGTTCTTC. This encodes CASSISDVNEQFF.